Reported below is one T cell receptor (beta chain). Its antigen is undetermined. The data derive from a study of shared clonotypes between healthy human individuals. Across the whole study: Used for every donor were three CD4 naive, three CD4 memory, two CD8 naive and one CD8 memory plate.

The repertoire was sequenced with immunoSEQ multiplex PCR; TCRdb's copy has only in-frame clones and lacks some. The sample lists hundreds of thousands of clones, 90% to 96% seen once, with about 0.064% in the top ten. The CDR3 runs 16 residues. The germline V gene has CDR1 SGHKS and CDR2 YYEKEE (reference sequence). V was cut by 0 bases and J by 0 bases, with 9 bases left in between. General study findings and limits: Investigators expected sequencing depth to affect clonotype sharing among donors.

The rearrangement joins TRBV5-5 to TRBJ2-2; D gene unclear. This TCR was recovered from a woman aged 30 to 39 in good health. Sequenced sample: naive CD4+ T cells sorted from blood. Subset described: CD45RA+ positively selected. CDR3 DNA: TGTGCCAGCAGCTTGGTTCAGGCCCCGAACACCGGGGAGCTGTTTTTT. Translated: CASSLVQAPNTGELFF.